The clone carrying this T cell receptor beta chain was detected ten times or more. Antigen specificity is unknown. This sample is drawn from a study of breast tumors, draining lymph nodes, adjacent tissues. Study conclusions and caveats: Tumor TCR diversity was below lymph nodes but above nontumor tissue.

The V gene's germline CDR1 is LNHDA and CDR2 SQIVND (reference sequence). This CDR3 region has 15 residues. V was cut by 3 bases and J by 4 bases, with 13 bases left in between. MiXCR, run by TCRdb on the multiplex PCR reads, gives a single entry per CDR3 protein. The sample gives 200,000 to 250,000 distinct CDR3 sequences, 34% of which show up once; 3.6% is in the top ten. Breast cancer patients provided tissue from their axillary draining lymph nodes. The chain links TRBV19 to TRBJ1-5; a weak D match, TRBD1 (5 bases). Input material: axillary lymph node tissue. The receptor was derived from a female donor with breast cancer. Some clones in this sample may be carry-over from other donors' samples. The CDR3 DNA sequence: TGTGCCAGTAGTATGGACTACAGGATTAATCAGCCCCAGCATTTT. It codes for CASSMDYRINQPQHF.